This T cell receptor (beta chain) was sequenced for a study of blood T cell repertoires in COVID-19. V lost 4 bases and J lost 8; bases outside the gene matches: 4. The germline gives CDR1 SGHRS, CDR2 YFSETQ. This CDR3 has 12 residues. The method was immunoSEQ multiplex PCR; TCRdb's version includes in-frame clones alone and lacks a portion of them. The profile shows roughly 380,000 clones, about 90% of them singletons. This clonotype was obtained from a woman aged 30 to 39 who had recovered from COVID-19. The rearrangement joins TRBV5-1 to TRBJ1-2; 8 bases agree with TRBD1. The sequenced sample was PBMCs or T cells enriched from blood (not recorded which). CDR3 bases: TGCGCCAGCAGCCCGACAGGGGAAGGCTACACCTTC. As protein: CASSPTGEGYTF.